These T cell receptor beta chains were read from a single sample in a study of T cells after yellow fever vaccination. TCRdb re-analysed the 5' RACE reads in MiXCR, keeping a single row per CDR3 protein. Among 200,000 to 250,000 distinct CDR3 sequences, about 3% were seen once, and the ten largest hold approximately 3.5%. Source: CD4+ T cells sorted from PBMCs, taken 10 days after the yellow fever booster vaccination. These receptors were taken from a man in his late teens or twenties who received the YFV17D yellow fever vaccine. The CDR3 runs from the conserved cysteine through the conserved F or W. A D gene is named only where the DNA matches it firmly. Clone size, where shown, is once, few, many, or a class for clones that have expanded.

clone size,D gene,V gene,J gene,CDR3 protein,CDR3 DNA
many,NA,TRBV5-1,TRBJ2-1,CATKPGRVSYNEQFF,TGCGCCACTAAACCGGGCAGGGTCTCCTACAATGAGCAGTTCTTC
NA,TRBD2,TRBV7-2,TRBJ2-1,CASGTPTERLAGVPSYNEQFF,TGTGCCAGTGGGACACCAACTGAGAGACTAGCGGGGGTCCCCTCCTACAATGAGCAGTTCTTC
few,NA,TRBV7-2,TRBJ1-5,CASSLGEYSNQPQHF,TGTGCCAGCAGCTTAGGTGAATATAGCAATCAGCCCCAGCATTTT
few,NA,TRBV5-1,TRBJ2-2,CASSLAGPKSGELFF,TGCGCCAGCAGCTTGGCGGGACCCAAATCCGGGGAGCTGTTTTTT
NA,TRBD1,TRBV6-5,TRBJ2-5,CASRAGTVRTQYF,TGTGCCAGCAGGGCCGGGACAGTGAGGACCCAGTACTTC
few,TRBD2,TRBV20-1,TRBJ2-5,CSAREASGGGETQYF,TGCAGTGCTAGAGAGGCTAGCGGGGGTGGTGAGACCCAGTACTTC
NA,TRBD2,TRBV18,TRBJ2-3,CASSPSGGNSDTQYF,TGTGCCAGCTCACCAAGCGGGGGGAACTCGGATACGCAGTATTTT
NA,TRBD1,TRBV2,TRBJ1-1,CAGRTGGATEAFF,TGTGCCGGACGGACAGGGGGCGCGACTGAAGCTTTCTTT
few,NA,TRBV5-6,TRBJ1-5,CASTKTGNSRHSNQPQHF,TGTGCCAGCACTAAGACTGGGAACAGTCGGCATAGCAATCAGCCCCAGCATTTT
NA,TRBD1,TRBV19,TRBJ1-6,CASEPSWGQGNNSPLHF,TGTGCCAGCGAGCCAAGCTGGGGACAGGGTAATAATTCACCCCTCCACTTT